What follows describes a single T cell receptor beta chain. The target antigen is unknown. Trimming cost V 4 bases and J 7 bases; bases outside gene matches: 9. Germline CDR1 and CDR2: MNHEY and SVGEGT. The CDR3 extends over 15 amino acids. The sample belongs to a study of post-analysis software for immune sequencing data. Study-level background: Multiple sclerosis in the patients followed relapsing-remitting, secondary progressive and progressive-relapsing courses. Study-level findings and limits: Versus controls, multiple sclerosis patients showed significantly lower diversity (normalized Chao1). Controls showed lower frequencies than patients for five TRBV segments, and TRBV5-6, TRBV5-1 and TRBV20-1 were among these. Batch-mates among the samples co-clustered strongly by F measure.

The library was made from cDNA and included unique molecular identifiers. Input populations of roughly 0.95 to 10 million T cells gave rise to around 500,000 cDNA molecules. MiXCR, applied by TCRdb to the PCR reads, yields one record per CDR3 protein. Among roughly 430,000 distinct CDR3 sequences listed, roughly 38% were seen once. The receptor was isolated from a girl aged 2 to 9 with multiple sclerosis. The sample consisted of blood. The chain recombines TRBV6-2 or TRBV6-3 with TRBJ1-4; 7 bases agree with TRBD1. CDR3 nucleotides: TGTGCCAGCAGTTCTACCGGGACAGCGGCTGAAAAACTGTTTTTT. The encoded protein is CASSSTGTAAEKLFF.